A selection of T cell receptor beta chains follows, all from one sample in a study of regulatory T cells in long-lasting Graves disease. Each CDR3 protein is one row after TCRdb ran MiXCR on the multiplex PCR reads. In the table there are roughly 410,000 distinct CDR3 sequences, approximately 16% of which are singletons. Separately, the same data were catalogued under a study of T cells in Graves' hyperthyroidism and ophthalmopathy.

The starting material was peripheral blood mononuclear cells (PBMCs), obtained at new diagnosis, from a patient treated with antithyroid drugs. The origin of the receptors is a woman in her thirties or forties with Graves disease. The CDR3 runs from the conserved cysteine through the conserved F or W. The D gene is left open where the match is weak. Part of the rows lack a size; the others show once, few, many or a class for expanded clones.

>TRBJ2-1|many|TRBD1|TRBV2
CASTRKGGQGYNEQFF
TGTGCCAGCACTAGGAAGGGGGGACAGGGCTACAATGAGCAGTTCTTC
>TRBJ2-5|.|TRBD1|TRBV25-1
CASSRPGGAQETQYF
TGTGCCAGCAGTCGTCCAGGGGGTGCCCAAGAGACCCAGTACTTC
>TRBJ2-7|many|.|TRBV11-2
CASKIIGVSHEQYF
TGTGCCAGCAAAATTATTGGGGTGAGCCACGAGCAGTACTTC
>TRBJ1-6|many|.|TRBV19
CASTQGRDLNSPLHF
TGTGCCAGTACCCAGGGGAGGGACCTGAATTCACCCCTCCACTTT
>TRBJ1-1|many|.|TRBV3-1
CASRGTYTEAFF
TGTGCCAGCAGGGGGACCTACACTGAAGCTTTCTTT
>TRBJ1-1|.|.|TRBV27
CASSLVGNTEALF
TGTGCCAGCAGTTTGGTTGGTAACACTGAAGCTCTCTTT
>TRBJ1-4|many|.|TRBV30
CAWSDFREDKLFF
TGTGCCTGGAGTGATTTCAGGGAGGATAAACTGTTTTTT
>TRBJ2-2|many|.|TRBV27
CASRPNGRGTGELFF
TGTGCCAGCAGGCCTAACGGGCGGGGTACCGGGGAGCTGTTTTTT
>TRBJ2-7|few|.|TRBV29-1
CSATTGYYEQYF
TGCAGCGCCACGACAGGATACTACGAGCAGTACTTC
>TRBJ2-3|.|.|TRBV3-1
CASSQSFRDSDTDTQYF
TGTGCCAGCAGCCAATCGTTCCGGGACTCTGACACAGATACGCAGTATTTT
>TRBJ2-5|many|TRBD2|TRBV7-2
CASSLWLAGGGETQYF
TGTGCCAGCAGCTTATGGCTAGCGGGAGGGGGGGAGACCCAGTACTTC
>TRBJ1-4|many|.|TRBV18
CASSPRTANEKLFF
TGTGCCAGCTCACCACGGACAGCTAATGAAAAACTGTTTTTT
>TRBJ2-3|.|TRBD2|TRBV10-2
CASRGRSWASGRADTQYF
TGCGCCAGCAGGGGAAGATCGTGGGCTAGCGGGAGGGCAGATACGCAGTATTTT
>TRBJ1-1|many|.|TRBV28
CASSLHAGNTEAFF
TGTGCCAGCAGTTTACATGCCGGGAACACTGAAGCTTTCTTT